This T cell receptor (beta chain) was identified in a study of cytomegalovirus exposure and HLA in healthy donors. Overall study: Per a later analysis, the 666 first-cohort and more than 100 validation repertoires shared one platform. General study results and limits: In vitro testing confirmed three CMV-associated chains as specific for CMV antigens. Researchers counted around 170 TCR beta chains as cytomegalovirus-associated.

Method: immunoSEQ multiplex PCR; TCRdb's copy keeps in-frame clones and lacks some. This table has about 310,000 clones, approximately 91% appearing once. It was the roughly 110-subject validation cohort, separate from the approximately 700-subject first cohort, to which the donors belonged. The germline V gene has CDR1 LNHDA and CDR2 SQIVND (reference sequence). There are 15 residues in the CDR3. V gave up 5 bases and J gave up 8 bases, with 19 bases separating them. Remarks on this clone: The antigen remains undetermined.

This TCR was sampled from a man aged 30 to 45 in good health and CMV-seronegative. The chain couples TRBV19 to TRBJ2-4, with D tentatively TRBD2 (6 bases). The sample comprised PBMCs. The chain's CDR3 is CASSSGLMYGDIQYF. The CDR3 nucleotides read TGTGCCAGTAGTTCGGGACTTATGTACGGGGACATTCAGTACTTC. Based on the CDR3 plus reference TRBV19 and TRBJ2-4, the full variable domain is DGGITQSPKYLFRKEGQNVTLSCEQNLNHDAMYWYRQDPGQGLRLIYYSQIVNDFQKGDIAEGYSVSREKKESFPLTVTSAQKNPTAFYLCASSSGLMYGDIQYFGAGTRLSVL.